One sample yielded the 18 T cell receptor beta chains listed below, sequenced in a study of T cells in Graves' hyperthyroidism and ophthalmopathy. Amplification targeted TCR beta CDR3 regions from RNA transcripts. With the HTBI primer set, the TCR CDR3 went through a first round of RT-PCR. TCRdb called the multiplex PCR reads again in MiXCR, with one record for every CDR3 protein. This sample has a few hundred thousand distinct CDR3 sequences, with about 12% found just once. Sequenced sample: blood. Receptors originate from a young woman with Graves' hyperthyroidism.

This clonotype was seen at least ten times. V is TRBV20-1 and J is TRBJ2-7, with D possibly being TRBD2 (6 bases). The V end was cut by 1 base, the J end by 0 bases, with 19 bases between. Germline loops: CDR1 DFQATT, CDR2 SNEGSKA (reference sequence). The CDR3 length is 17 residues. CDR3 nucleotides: TGCAGTGCTAGAGGGGCCCCAGCGGGCCTACTCTCCTACGAGCAGTACTTC. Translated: CSARGAPAGLLSYEQYF.

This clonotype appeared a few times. As DNA, the CDR3 is TGTGCCAGCAGCCAAGGGGCCAGGTCGGCTTTCTTT. Protein: CASSQGARSAFF. J is TRBJ1-1 and V is TRBV3-1; D call uncertain. Trimming cost V 1 base and J 11 bases, with 11 bases left between them. Germline assignment: CDR1 LGHDT and CDR2 YNNKEL (reference sequence). This CDR3 has 12 amino acids.

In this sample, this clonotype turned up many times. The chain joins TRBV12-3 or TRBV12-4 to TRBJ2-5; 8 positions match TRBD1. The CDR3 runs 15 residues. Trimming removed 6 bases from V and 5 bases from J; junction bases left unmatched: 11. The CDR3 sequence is CASSQTGGPGETQYF. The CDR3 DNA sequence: TGTGCCAGCAGCCAAACAGGGGGGCCGGGGGAGACCCAGTACTTC.

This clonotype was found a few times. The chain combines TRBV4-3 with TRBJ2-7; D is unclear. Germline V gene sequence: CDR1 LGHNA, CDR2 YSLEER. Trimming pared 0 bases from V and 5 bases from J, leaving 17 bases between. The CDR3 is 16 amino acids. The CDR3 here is CASSQESGYGTHEQYF. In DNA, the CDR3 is TGCGCCAGCAGCCAAGAGTCCGGGTACGGCACCCACGAGCAGTACTTC.

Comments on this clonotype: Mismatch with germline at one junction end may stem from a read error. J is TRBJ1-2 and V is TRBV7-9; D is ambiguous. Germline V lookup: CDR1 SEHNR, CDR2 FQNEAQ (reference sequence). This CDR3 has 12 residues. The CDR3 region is CASSLGSGMNAF. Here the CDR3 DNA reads TGTGCCAGCAGCTTAGGTTCGGGAATGAACGCCTTC. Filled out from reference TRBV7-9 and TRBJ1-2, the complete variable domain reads DTGVSQNPRHKITKRGQNVTFRCDPISEHNRLYWYRQTLGQGPEFLTYFQNEAQLEKSRLLSDRFSAERPKGSFSTLEIQRTEQGDSAMYLCASSLGSGMNAFGSGTRLTVV.

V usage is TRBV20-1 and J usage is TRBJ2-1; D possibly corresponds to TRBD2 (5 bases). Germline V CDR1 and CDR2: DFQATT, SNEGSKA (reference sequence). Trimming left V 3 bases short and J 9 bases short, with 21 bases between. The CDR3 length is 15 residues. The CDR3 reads CSARDPRTLAGEQFF. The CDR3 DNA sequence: TGCAGTGCTAGGGACCCCCGTACGCTGGCGGGTGAGCAGTTCTTC.

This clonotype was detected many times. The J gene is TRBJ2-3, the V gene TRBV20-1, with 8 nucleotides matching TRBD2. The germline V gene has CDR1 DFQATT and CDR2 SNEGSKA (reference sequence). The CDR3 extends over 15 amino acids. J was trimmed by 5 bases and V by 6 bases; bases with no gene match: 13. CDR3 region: CSAHRPSGGGDTQYF. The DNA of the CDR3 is TGCAGTGCCCACCGCCCGTCGGGGGGGGGAGATACGCAGTATTTT.

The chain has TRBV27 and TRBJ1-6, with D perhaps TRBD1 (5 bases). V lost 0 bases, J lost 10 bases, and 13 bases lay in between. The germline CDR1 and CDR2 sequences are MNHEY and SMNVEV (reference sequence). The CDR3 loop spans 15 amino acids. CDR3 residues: CASSLSGGRGSPLHF. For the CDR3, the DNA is TGTGCCAGCAGTTTATCGGGGGGGAGGGGATCACCCCTCCACTTT.

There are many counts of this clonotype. The CDR3 spells CASSEPGQGNTEAFF. The CDR3 nucleotides are TGTGCCAGCTCAGAGCCGGGACAGGGGAACACTGAAGCTTTCTTT. The V and J genes are TRBV18 and TRBJ1-1, with TRBD1 matching 9 bases. The CDR3 covers 15 residues. Germline CDR1 and CDR2: KGHSH and LQKENI. V shed 5 bases and J 1 base; nucleotides not matched to a gene: 5.

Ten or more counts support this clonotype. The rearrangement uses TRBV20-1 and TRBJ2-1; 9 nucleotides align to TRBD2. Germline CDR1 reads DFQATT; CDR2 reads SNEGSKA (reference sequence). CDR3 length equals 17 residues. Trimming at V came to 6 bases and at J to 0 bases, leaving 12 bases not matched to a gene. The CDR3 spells CSATRVLAGVSYNEQFF. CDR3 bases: TGCAGTGCAACACGAGTACTAGCGGGTGTCTCCTACAATGAGCAGTTCTTC.

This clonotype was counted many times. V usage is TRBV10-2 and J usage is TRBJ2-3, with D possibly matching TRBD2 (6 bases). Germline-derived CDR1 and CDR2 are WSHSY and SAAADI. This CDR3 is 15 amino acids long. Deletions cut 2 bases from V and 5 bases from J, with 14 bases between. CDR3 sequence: CASSEAGSRVDTQYF. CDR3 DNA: TGCGCCAGCAGTGAGGCCGGGAGTAGAGTAGATACGCAGTATTTT.

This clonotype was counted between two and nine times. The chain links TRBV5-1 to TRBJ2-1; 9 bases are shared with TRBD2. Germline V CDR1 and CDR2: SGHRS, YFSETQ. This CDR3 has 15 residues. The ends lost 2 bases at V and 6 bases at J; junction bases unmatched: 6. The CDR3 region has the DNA TGCGCCAGCAGCTTCATAGCGGGAGACGGCAATGAGCAGTTCTTC. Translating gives CASSFIAGDGNEQFF. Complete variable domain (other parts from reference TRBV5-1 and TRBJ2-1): KAGVTQTPRYLIKTRGQQVTLSCSPISGHRSVSWYQQTPGQGLQFLFEYFSETQRNKGNFPGRFSGRQFSNSRSEMNVSTLELGDSALYLCASSFIAGDGNEQFFGPGTRLTVL.

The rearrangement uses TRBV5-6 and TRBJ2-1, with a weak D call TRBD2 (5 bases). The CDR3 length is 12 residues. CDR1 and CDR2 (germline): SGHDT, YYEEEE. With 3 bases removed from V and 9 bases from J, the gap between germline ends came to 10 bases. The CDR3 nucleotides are TGTGCCAGCAGCTGGGGTGGGAGTGAGCAGTTCTTC. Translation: CASSWGGSEQFF.

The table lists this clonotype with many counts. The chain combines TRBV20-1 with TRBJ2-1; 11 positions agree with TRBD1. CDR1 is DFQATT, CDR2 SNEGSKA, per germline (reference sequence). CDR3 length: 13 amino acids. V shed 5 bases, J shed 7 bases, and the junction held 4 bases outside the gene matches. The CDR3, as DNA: TGCAGTGCTGGGGGACAGGGGGGTAATGAGCAGTTCTTC. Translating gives CSAGGQGGNEQFF.

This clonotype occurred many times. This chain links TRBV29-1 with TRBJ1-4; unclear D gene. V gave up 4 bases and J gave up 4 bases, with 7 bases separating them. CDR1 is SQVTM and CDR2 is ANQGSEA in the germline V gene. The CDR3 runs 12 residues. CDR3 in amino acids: CSVGRDNEKLFF. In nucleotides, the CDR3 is TGCAGCGTTGGGCGGGATAATGAAAAACTGTTTTTT.

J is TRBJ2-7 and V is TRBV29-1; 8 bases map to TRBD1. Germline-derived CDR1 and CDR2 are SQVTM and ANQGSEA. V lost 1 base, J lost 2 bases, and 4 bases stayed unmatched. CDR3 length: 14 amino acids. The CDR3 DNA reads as TGCAGCGTTGAAGGACAGGGGTCCGCCTACGAGCAGTACTTC. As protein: CSVEGQGSAYEQYF.

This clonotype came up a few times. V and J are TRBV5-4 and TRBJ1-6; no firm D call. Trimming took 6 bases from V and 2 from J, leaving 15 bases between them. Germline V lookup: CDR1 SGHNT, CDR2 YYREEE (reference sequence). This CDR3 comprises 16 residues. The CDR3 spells CASNQMLEPYNSPLHF. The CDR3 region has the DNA TGTGCCAGCAACCAGATGTTAGAGCCCTATAATTCACCCCTCCACTTT.

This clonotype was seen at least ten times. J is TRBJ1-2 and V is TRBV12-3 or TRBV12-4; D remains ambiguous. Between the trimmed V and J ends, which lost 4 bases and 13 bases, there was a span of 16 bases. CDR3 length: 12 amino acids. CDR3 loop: CASSYSESRCTF. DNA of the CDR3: TGTGCCAGCAGTTATAGTGAGAGCCGGTGCACCTTC.